This T cell receptor beta chain was sequenced in a study of human T cells and chemical hapten exposure. The CDR3 totals 15 residues. Germline V gene lookup returns CDR1 LGHNA and CDR2 YSLEER. Trimming stripped 3 bases from V and 7 bases from J, with 15 bases between. Specified time point: patch test 1, 2 weeks after DPC sensitization. Stated treatment: therapeutic diphenylcyclopropenone sensitization with weekly scalp DPC. From the RACE reads, TCRdb called clonotypes with MiXCR, one entry per CDR3 protein. Of approximately 100,000 distinct CDR3 sequences detected, approximately 10% appear once; the ten largest clones hold approximately 4%. There are a few counts of this clonotype. No antigen is known for it. Study conclusions and caveats: Compared to controls, expanded TCRs made significantly more large clusters of similar CDR3s.

The specimen was whole blood, collected in connection with sensitization to the hapten diphenylcyclopropenone (DPC). The origin of this receptor is a woman between 40 and 50 years old with alopecia areata. Some clones in this sample may be carry-over from other donors' samples. The chain has TRBV4-3 and TRBJ1-4; D possibly corresponds to TRBD1 (5 bases). In DNA, the CDR3 is TGCGCCAGCAGCCATTCTAGGGGTCGGGGTGAAAAACTGTTTTTT. This translates into CASSHSRGRGEKLFF.